The 20 T cell receptor beta chains presented below share a single source sample, sequenced in a study of blood T cell repertoires in COVID-19. Profiling relied on immunoSEQ multiplex PCR, and the TCRdb table lists in-frame clones only, not all of them. The repertoire holds 150,000 to 200,000 clones, with about nine tenths as singletons. The sample consisted of peripheral blood. The receptors were sampled from a man in his 70s with acute or convalescent COVID-19.

This chain uses TRBV19 with TRBJ1-1; 7 bases are shared with TRBD1. Germline loops: CDR1 LNHDA, CDR2 SQIVND (reference sequence). This CDR3 is 13 amino acids long. V shed 4 bases, J shed 10 bases, and the junction held 9 bases outside the gene matches. CDR3 sequence: CASSTTGPVGAFF. CDR3 bases: TGTGCCAGTAGTACGACAGGGCCAGTAGGAGCTTTCTTT.

This rearrangement joins TRBV4-2 to TRBJ2-1; 9 positions agree with TRBD2. V was clipped by 4 bases and J by 4 bases; unmatched bases: 2. This CDR3 comprises 14 residues. Per the germline V gene, CDR1 is LGHNA and CDR2 is YNFKEQ. The CDR3 DNA sequence: TGTGCCAGCAGCCGAGCGGGGGGTTACAATGAGCAGTTCTTC. Encoded protein: CASSRAGGYNEQFF.

The chain recombines TRBV28 with TRBJ2-7, with 9 bases matching TRBD1. J was trimmed by 6 bases and V by 4 bases; bases with no gene match: 10. Germline lookup yields CDR1 MDHEN and CDR2 SYDVKM. The CDR3 sequence is 15 residues long. CDR3 sequence (DNA): TGTGCCAGCAGTTCCTCCCGGGACAGGGAAGGCGAGCAGTACTTC. Translating it yields CASSSSRDREGEQYF.

The CDR3 here is CASSLADRNSPLHF. CDR3 nucleotide sequence: TGTGCCAGCAGCTTGGCGGACAGGAATTCACCCCTCCACTTT. The gene calls are TRBV5-4 and TRBJ1-6, with 7 bases aligning to TRBD1. The J segment lost 7 bases and the V segment lost 0 bases, leaving 1 base of the junction unmatched. CDR1 SGHNT and CDR2 YYREEE come from the germline V gene (reference sequence). The CDR3 is 14 residues long.

The CDR3 loop is CASSLARGIYEQYF. CDR3 DNA: TGTGCCAGCAGCTTAGCCCGGGGAATCTACGAGCAGTACTTC. The genes are TRBV7-2 and TRBJ2-7; tentative D call: TRBD2 (5 bases). The V gene's germline CDR1 is SGHTA and CDR2 FQGNSA. The CDR3 is 14 residues long. V was pared by 0 bases and J by 3 bases, with 9 bases between.

The gene calls are TRBV5-6 and TRBJ1-6, with D perhaps matching TRBD1 (5 bases). The V end was cut by 0 bases, the J end by 11 bases, with 12 bases between. This CDR3 contains 14 residues. Germline CDR1 SGHDT, CDR2 YYEEEE. CDR3 nucleotides: TGTGCCAGCAGCTTGGGCAGGGCTTCGGCACCCCTCCACTTT. Residues: CASSLGRASAPLHF.

This clone was observed once. The rearrangement uses TRBV5-1 and TRBJ2-7, with 9 bases matching TRBD2. The CDR3 is 16 residues long. Germline lookup yields CDR1 SGHRS and CDR2 YFSETQ. Trimming took 0 bases from V and 6 from J; bases not matched to a gene: 10. The CDR3 DNA is TGCGCCAGCAGCTTGGCCCTGGGACTAGCAGCCAGCGAGCAGTACTTC. This gives the protein CASSLALGLAASEQYF.

V and J are TRBV28 and TRBJ2-7, with D tentatively TRBD1 (6 bases). Germline loops: CDR1 MDHEN, CDR2 SYDVKM. The CDR3 totals 16 residues. Trimming took 2 bases from V and 4 from J, leaving 18 bases between them. The CDR3, as DNA: TGTGCCAGCAGTTTAACGGTCTATGGGACACCGTACGAGCAGTACTTC. Protein sequence: CASSLTVYGTPYEQYF.

The genes are TRBV4-1 and TRBJ1-1; 7 bases align to TRBD1. With 7 bases clipped from V and 4 bases from J, the junction kept 12 bases outside the gene matches. CDR3 length: 15 amino acids. Germline CDR1 and CDR2: MGHRA and YSYEKL. In DNA form, the CDR3 reads TGCGCCAGCATGAGGGGGCTCAGTTCTGGCACTGAAGCTTTCTTT. It is translated as CASMRGLSSGTEAFF.

This sequence joins TRBV9 and TRBJ1-5, with a possible D match to TRBD1 (5 bases). The CDR3 spans 15 residues. Germline V CDR1 and CDR2: SGDLS, YYNGEE. V dropped 3 bases and J dropped 5 bases, with 15 bases sitting between them. The CDR3 region has the DNA TGTGCCAGCAGCGGGGACGGAGGGCTATATCAGCCCCAGCATTTT. Amino acid sequence: CASSGDGGLYQPQHF. Drawing the rest from reference TRBV9 and TRBJ1-5, the complete variable domain is DSGVTQTPKHLITATGQRVTLRCSPRSGDLSVYWYQQSLDQGLQFLIQYYNGEERAKGNILERFSAQQFPDLHSELNLSSLELGDSALYFCASSGDGGLYQPQHFGDGTRLSIL.

V usage is TRBV18 and J usage is TRBJ2-1; perhaps TRBD2 as D (5 bases). The CDR3 runs 17 residues. Germline values: CDR1 KGHSH, CDR2 LQKENI. Trimming left V 3 bases short and J 4 bases short, with 19 bases between. DNA for the CDR3: TGTGCCAGCTCACCGCCCTCCTCTAGCCGGGGTTACAATGAGCAGTTCTTC. Its translation: CASSPPSSSRGYNEQFF.

Concerning this clone: The identical CDR3 is also encoded by other nucleotide sequences in the sample. The V call is TRBV6-5, the J call TRBJ1-1; the D is unclear. Trimming cost V 7 bases and J 2 bases, with 11 bases left between them. There are 13 residues in the CDR3. CDR1 MNHEY and CDR2 SVGAGI come from the germline V gene. Here the CDR3 reads CASTLSGNTEAFF. CDR3 bases: TGTGCCAGCACCCTATCGGGTAACACTGAAGCTTTCTTT.

The rearrangement links TRBV5-1 to TRBJ2-2, with D maybe TRBD1 (5 bases). The V end was cut by 6 bases, the J end by 5 bases, with 14 bases between. The CDR3 sequence is 14 residues long. Germline V gene lookup returns CDR1 SGHRS and CDR2 YFSETQ. The CDR3 nucleotides read TGCGCCAGCACTGGGTCAGGGTTTACCGGGGAGCTGTTTTTT. Its protein product is CASTGSGFTGELFF.

The V and J genes are TRBV29-1 and TRBJ2-1; 9 bases line up with TRBD2. Germline V gives CDR1 SQVTM, CDR2 ANQGSEA. The junction had 3 bases not matched to a gene; V was cut back by 2 bases and J by 4 bases. The CDR3 runs to 14 residues. This chain's CDR3 is CSVEWLAGYNEQFF. As DNA, the CDR3 is TGCAGCGTTGAATGGCTAGCGGGGTACAATGAGCAGTTCTTC.

The table lists this clone with a count of one. The chain combines TRBV5-1 with TRBJ2-3; a possible D gene is TRBD2 (5 bases). The CDR3 extends over 13 amino acids. V lost 1 base, J lost 5 bases, and 8 bases lay in between. Germline lookup yields CDR1 SGHRS and CDR2 YFSETQ. The CDR3 nucleotides are TGCGCCAGCAGCTTGATAAGCGGAGATACGCAGTATTTT. Translating gives CASSLISGDTQYF.

This clone was detected only a few times. This chain connects TRBV27 to TRBJ1-3, with 8 positions matching TRBD1. The CDR3 runs 14 residues. Trimming took 6 bases from V and 2 from J; bases not matched to a gene: 3. CDR1 is MNHEY, CDR2 SMNVEV, per germline (reference sequence). The CDR3 sequence: CASSRTGPGNTIYF. CDR3 in DNA: TGTGCCAGCAGCAGGACAGGGCCTGGAAACACCATATATTTT.

The gene calls are TRBV5-6 and TRBJ2-3, with 8 positions matching TRBD2. Germline loops: CDR1 SGHDT, CDR2 YYEEEE. The CDR3 loop spans 14 amino acids. Losses at the gene ends were 2 bases for V and 5 bases for J; bases not matched to a gene: 4. CDR3 sequence (DNA): TGTGCCAGCAGCTTCGGGGGGGAAGGAGATACGCAGTATTTT. This translates into CASSFGGEGDTQYF.

The chain combines TRBV30 with TRBJ2-3; unclear D gene. CDR1 is GTSNPN, CDR2 SVGIG, per germline (reference sequence). Between the trimmed V and J ends, which lost 2 bases and 4 bases, there was a span of 7 bases. This CDR3 region has 12 residues. CDR3 amino acids: CAWSNSPDTQYF. The DNA for the CDR3 is TGTGCCTGGAGTAATAGCCCAGATACGCAGTATTTT.

The gene calls are TRBV5-5 and TRBJ1-1, with D possibly TRBD1 on 5 matching bases. The length of the CDR3 is 14 residues. Germline-derived CDR1 and CDR2 are SGHKS and YYEKEE (reference sequence). V gave up 4 bases and J gave up 2 bases, with 12 bases separating them. CDR3 nucleotide sequence: TGTGCCAGCAGCGTGACAGCAGCAAACACTGAAGCTTTCTTT. It yields the protein CASSVTAANTEAFF.

The CDR3 DNA reads TGTGCCAGCAGACGTAGCGGGAGGCCATCCTACGAGCAGTACTTC. Its protein product is CASRRSGRPSYEQYF. The J gene is TRBJ2-7, the V gene TRBV6-5; 10 bases fit TRBD2. The CDR3 is 15 amino acids. From germline, CDR1 is MNHEY and CDR2 SVGAGI. V shed 6 bases and J 1 base; nucleotides not matched to a gene: 6.